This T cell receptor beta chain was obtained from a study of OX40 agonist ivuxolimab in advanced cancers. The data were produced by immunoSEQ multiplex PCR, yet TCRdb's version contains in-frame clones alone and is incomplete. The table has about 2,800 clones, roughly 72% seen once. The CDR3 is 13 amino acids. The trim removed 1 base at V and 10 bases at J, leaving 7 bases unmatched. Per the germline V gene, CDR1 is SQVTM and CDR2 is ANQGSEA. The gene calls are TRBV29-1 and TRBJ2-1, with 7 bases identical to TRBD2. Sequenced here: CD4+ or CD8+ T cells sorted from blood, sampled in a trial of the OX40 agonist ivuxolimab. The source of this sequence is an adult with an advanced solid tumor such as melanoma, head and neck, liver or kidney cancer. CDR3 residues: CSVEVEAGIEQFF. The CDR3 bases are TGCAGCGTTGAAGTGGAAGCGGGGATCGAGCAGTTCTTC.